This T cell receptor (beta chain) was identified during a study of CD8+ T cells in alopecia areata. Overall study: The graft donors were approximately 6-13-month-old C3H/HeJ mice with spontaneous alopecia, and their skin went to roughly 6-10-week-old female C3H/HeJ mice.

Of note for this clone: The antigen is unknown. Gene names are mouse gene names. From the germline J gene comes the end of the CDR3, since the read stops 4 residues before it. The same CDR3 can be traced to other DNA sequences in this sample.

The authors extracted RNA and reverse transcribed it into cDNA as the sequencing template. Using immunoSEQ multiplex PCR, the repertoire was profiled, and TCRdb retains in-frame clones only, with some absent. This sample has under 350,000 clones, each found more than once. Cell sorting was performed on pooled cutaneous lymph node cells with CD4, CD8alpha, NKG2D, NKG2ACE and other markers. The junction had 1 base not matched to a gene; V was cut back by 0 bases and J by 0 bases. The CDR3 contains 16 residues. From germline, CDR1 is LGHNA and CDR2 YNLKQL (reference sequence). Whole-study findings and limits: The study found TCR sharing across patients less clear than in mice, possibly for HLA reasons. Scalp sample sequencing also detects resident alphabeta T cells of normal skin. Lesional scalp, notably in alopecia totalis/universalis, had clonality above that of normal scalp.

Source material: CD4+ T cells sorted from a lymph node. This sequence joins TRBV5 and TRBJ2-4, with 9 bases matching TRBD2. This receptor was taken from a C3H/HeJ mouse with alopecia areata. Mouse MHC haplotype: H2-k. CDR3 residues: CASSQDWGGSQNTLYF. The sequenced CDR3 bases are TGTGCCAGCAGCCAAGACTGGGGGGGTAGTCAAAAC.